The source of this T cell receptor beta chain is a study of CD8 T cells in ankylosing spondylitis. The germline V gene has CDR1 LNHNV and CDR2 YYDKDF (reference sequence). Between the trimmed V and J ends, which lost 6 bases and 4 bases, there was a span of 15 bases. The CDR3 has 14 amino acids. Study-wide results and limits: Clones linked to disease, bearing a CD8+ phenotype, were relatively rare in peripheral blood. A TCR beta motif of several highly homologous variants seemed to mark ankylosing spondylitis blood. Some of these motif variants have turned up before, in reports on reactive arthritis synovial fluid and blood.

Points on this clonotype: Its antigen is not identified.

Making use of molecular barcodes, quantitative 5'-RACE generated TCR beta libraries. TCRdb called the 5' RACE reads again in MiXCR, with one record for every CDR3 protein. The profile shows hundreds of thousands of distinct CDR3 sequences, approximately 11% of them singletons. J is TRBJ1-1 and V is TRBV15; D unclear. Sequencing was performed on blood, either unsorted or a sorted T cell fraction (not recorded which). The receptor's source is a male donor with ankylosing spondylitis. The CDR3 loop is CATSTIYEGTEAFF. The CDR3, as DNA: TGTGCCACCAGTACGATCTATGAAGGCACTGAAGCTTTCTTT.